These 31 T cell receptor beta chains were all obtained from the same sample, sequenced in a study of cytomegalovirus exposure and HLA in healthy donors. The data were produced by immunoSEQ multiplex PCR, yet TCRdb's version contains in-frame clones alone and is incomplete. The sample has some 200,000 clones; 80% to 95% are singletons. Material: PBMCs. The receptor set was obtained from a young woman in good health and CMV-seronegative.

V gene TRBV5-6 combines with J gene TRBJ2-1, with 11 bases that match TRBD2. CDR1 SGHDT and CDR2 YYEEEE come from the germline V gene. The CDR3 is 15 residues long. The V and J ends lost 4 bases and 6 bases, in that order; junction bases with no gene match: 6. CDR3 sequence (DNA): TGTGCCAGCAGCCCCGGGACTAGCGGACGCAATGAGCAGTTCTTC. Its translation is CASSPGTSGRNEQFF.

This sequence joins TRBV5-1 and TRBJ2-7; D perhaps matches TRBD1 (5 bases). Germline assignment: CDR1 SGHRS and CDR2 YFSETQ. The CDR3 sequence is 14 residues long. V was trimmed by 2 bases and J by 2 bases, leaving 11 bases between them. CDR3 in DNA: TGCGCCAGCAGCTTATCAGGGCCCCCCTACGAGCAGTACTTC. Translation gives CASSLSGPPYEQYF.

V gene TRBV19 combines with J gene TRBJ2-7, with D possibly matching TRBD2 (5 bases). There are 15 residues in the CDR3. Germline CDR1 is LNHDA and CDR2 is SQIVND (reference sequence). The V gene lost 3 bases and the J gene lost 0 bases, with 12 bases spanning the gap. CDR3 DNA sequence: TGTGCCAGTAGTATTCCAGGACTTAGCTCCTACGAGCAGTACTTC. Translated: CASSIPGLSSYEQYF.

This clone is a singleton in its sample. The chain employs TRBV10-3 and TRBJ2-5; 11 positions match TRBD2. With V trimmed by 4 bases and J by 2 bases, 6 bases remained unmatched. Germline lookup yields CDR1 ENHRY and CDR2 SYGVKD. The length of the CDR3 is 16 residues. The CDR3: CAISATLAGVQETQYF. CDR3 DNA: TGTGCCATCAGTGCCACACTAGCGGGAGTGCAAGAGACCCAGTACTTC.

This rearrangement joins TRBV11-2 to TRBJ2-7; 9 bases fit TRBD1. With 6 bases clipped from V and 3 bases from J, the junction kept 3 bases outside the gene matches. Germline lookup yields CDR1 SGHAT and CDR2 FQNNGV. The CDR3 is 13 residues long. Here the CDR3 DNA reads TGTGCCAGCAGGCGGGGACAGGGCTACGAGCAGTACTTC. Translating it yields CASRRGQGYEQYF.

The V and J genes are TRBV19 and TRBJ1-1; TRBD1 matches at 7 bases. The V segment lost 10 bases and the J segment 7 bases; nucleotides outside the gene matches: 6. CDR3 length: 11 residues. CDR1 LNHDA and CDR2 SQIVND come from the germline V gene (reference sequence). The chain's CDR3 is CATRTGREAFF. CDR3 DNA sequence: TGTGCCACCCGGACAGGACGTGAAGCTTTCTTT. The whole variable domain, remainder taken from reference TRBV19 and TRBJ1-1, is DGGITQSPKYLFRKEGQNVTLSCEQNLNHDAMYWYRQDPGQGLRLIYYSQIVNDFQKGDIAEGYSVSREKKESFPLTVTSAQKNPTAFYLCATRTGREAFFGQGTRLTVV.

The chain carries TRBV6-6 and TRBJ2-2, with 7 bases aligning to TRBD1. With 8 bases clipped from V and 0 bases from J, the junction kept 3 bases outside the gene matches. Per germline, CDR1 MNHNY and CDR2 SVGAGI (reference sequence). CDR3 length: 14 residues. CDR3 sequence reads: CASRDSSNTGELFF. The DNA of the CDR3 is TGTGCCAGCCGGGACAGCTCGAACACCGGGGAGCTGTTTTTT.

This chain uses TRBV7-2 with TRBJ1-2; the match to TRBD1 covers 8 bases. CDR1 SGHTA and CDR2 FQGNSA come from the germline V gene. The J segment lost 8 bases and the V segment lost 1 base, leaving 6 bases of the junction unmatched. This CDR3 is 14 amino acids long. The CDR3 here is CASSLGRQGTGYTF. In nucleotides, the CDR3 is TGTGCCAGCAGCTTAGGCCGACAGGGGACAGGCTACACCTTC. Looking up the rest from reference TRBV7-2 and TRBJ1-2 gives the full variable domain: GAGVSQSPSNKVTEKGKDVELRCDPISGHTALYWYRQSLGQGLEFLIYFQGNSAPDKSGLPSDRFSAERTGGSVSTLTIQRTQQEDSAVYLCASSLGRQGTGYTFGSGTRLTVV.

The chain combines TRBV4-1 with TRBJ2-3, with 11 bases matching TRBD2. The germline V gene has CDR1 MGHRA and CDR2 YSYEKL. V gave up 6 bases and J gave up 0 bases; unmatched junction bases: 2. The CDR3 has 15 amino acids. In DNA form, the CDR3 reads TGCGCCAGCAGTCGACTAGCGGGAAGCACAGATACGCAGTATTTT. As protein: CASSRLAGSTDTQYF.

This chain links TRBV6-1 with TRBJ1-5, with D perhaps matching TRBD1 (6 bases). The CDR3 runs to 18 residues. Germline assignment: CDR1 MNHNS and CDR2 SASEGT. Trimming cost V 2 bases and J 0 bases, with 17 bases left between them. The CDR3 nucleotides are TGTGCCAGCAGTGAAAGGGGGACAAATAATTATAGCAATCAGCCCCAGCATTTT. Amino acids: CASSERGTNNYSNQPQHF.

The chain combines TRBV5-4 with TRBJ2-2, with 7 bases fitting TRBD1. V shed 6 bases and J 7 bases; nucleotides not matched to a gene: 12. Germline loops: CDR1 SGHNT, CDR2 YYREEE (reference sequence). There are 15 residues in the CDR3. CDR3 DNA sequence: TGTGCCAGCACCAAAACAGGGGTAAATGACGGGGAGCTGTTTTTT. This encodes CASTKTGVNDGELFF.

This sequence joins TRBV6-5 and TRBJ2-7, with D uncertain. The CDR3 is 15 amino acids. CDR1 and CDR2 from the germline V gene are MNHEY and SVGAGI. V shed 6 bases and J shed 3 bases, with 18 bases lying between them. The CDR3 sequence is CASRLTHLSHYEQYF. The DNA for the CDR3 is TGTGCCAGCAGATTGACACATCTGAGCCACTACGAGCAGTACTTC.

V is TRBV5-1 and J is TRBJ2-7, with D perhaps TRBD2 (6 bases). This CDR3 contains 14 residues. Trimming stripped 0 bases from V and 2 bases from J, with 9 bases between. Germline-derived CDR1 and CDR2 are SGHRS and YFSETQ. CDR3 sequence reads: CASSLERATYEQYF. The CDR3 DNA sequence: TGCGCCAGCAGCTTGGAGCGGGCGACCTACGAGCAGTACTTC.

The chain links TRBV28 to TRBJ1-5; 7 nucleotides line up with TRBD1. Looked up from germline, CDR1 is MDHEN and CDR2 is SYDVKM. The trim removed 5 bases at V and 4 bases at J, leaving 14 bases unmatched. CDR3 length: 17 amino acids. The CDR3 reads CASSDMTGPVRNQPQHF. The CDR3 bases are TGTGCCAGCAGTGACATGACAGGGCCGGTGAGAAATCAGCCCCAGCATTTT. Full variable domain (missing parts from reference TRBV28 and TRBJ1-5): DVKVTQSSRYLVKRTGEKVFLECVQDMDHENMFWYRQDPGLGLRLIYFSYDVKMKEKGDIPEGYSVSREKKERFSLILESASTNQTSMYLCASSDMTGPVRNQPQHFGDGTRLSIL.

This chain joins TRBV11-3 and TRBJ2-7; 7 bases agree with TRBD1. Germline values: CDR1 SGHNT, CDR2 YENEEA. V lost 1 base, J lost 5 bases, and 5 bases stayed unmatched. CDR3 length: 14 amino acids. This chain's CDR3 is CASSLGSTGDEQYF. CDR3 in DNA: TGTGCCAGCAGCTTAGGGTCCACAGGGGACGAGCAGTACTTC.

The chain carries TRBV27 and TRBJ1-2; D unclear. Trimming took off 6 bases at V and 1 base at J, with 15 bases between the two ends. CDR3 length equals 15 residues. Germline values: CDR1 MNHEY, CDR2 SMNVEV (reference sequence). Here the CDR3 reads CASSRGGSFNYGYTF. The CDR3 coding sequence is TGTGCCAGCAGCCGAGGTGGATCCTTTAACTATGGCTACACCTTC.

The V and J genes are TRBV30 and TRBJ1-4; D is possibly TRBD1 (5 bases). CDR1 and CDR2 (germline): GTSNPN, SVGIG (reference sequence). V was pared by 5 bases and J by 8 bases, with 12 bases between. This CDR3 contains 12 residues. CDR3 in DNA: TGTGCCTGGGACAGCTTGAGGGAAAAACTGTTTTTT. Translated: CAWDSLREKLFF.

The V and J genes are TRBV19 and TRBJ2-7, with D perhaps TRBD2 (5 bases). The CDR3 consists of 13 residues. V was clipped by 5 bases and J by 2 bases, with 10 bases between them. Germline V lookup: CDR1 LNHDA, CDR2 SQIVND (reference sequence). The CDR3 DNA reads TGTGCCAGTAGTGTAGGACTTGCCTACGAGCAGTACTTC. Amino acid sequence: CASSVGLAYEQYF.

The chain combines TRBV6-6 with TRBJ1-5; no clear D gene. The CDR3 length is 12 residues. Germline loops: CDR1 MNHNY, CDR2 SVGAGI (reference sequence). V gave up 7 bases and J gave up 7 bases, with 11 bases separating them. The CDR3 DNA sequence: TGTGCCAGCACCCCGGGGTACCAGCCCCAGCATTTT. It yields the protein CASTPGYQPQHF.

The rearrangement joins TRBV7-6 to TRBJ1-1; D gene ambiguous. CDR1 SGHVS and CDR2 FNYEAQ come from the germline V gene. This CDR3 spans 13 amino acids. V was shortened by 2 bases and J by 0 bases, with 4 bases between the two germline ends. CDR3 coding DNA: TGTGCCAGCAGCTTAACAGTGAACACTGAAGCTTTCTTT. Translating it yields CASSLTVNTEAFF.

The chain recombines TRBV27 with TRBJ2-3, with 9 positions matching TRBD2. The V and J ends lost 1 base and 2 bases, in that order; junction bases with no gene match: 7. The CDR3 totals 17 residues. Germline V gives CDR1 MNHEY, CDR2 SMNVEV (reference sequence). This chain's CDR3 is CASSLLSAGGPTDTQYF. The CDR3 coding sequence is TGTGCCAGCAGTTTATTGTCGGCGGGAGGGCCCACAGATACGCAGTATTTT.

The V gene is TRBV11-2, the J gene TRBJ2-2; no firm D call. The CDR3 has 14 amino acids. Germline V CDR1 and CDR2: SGHAT, FQNNGV. V was pared by 5 bases and J by 5 bases, with 12 bases between. The CDR3 DNA follows: TGTGCCAGCAGCCCGATACTTCAAACCGGGGAGCTGTTTTTT. Protein: CASSPILQTGELFF.

This clone was picked up one time. The CDR3 sequence is CASTWTGINQPQHF. DNA of the CDR3: TGTGCCAGTACTTGGACAGGTATAAATCAGCCCCAGCATTTT. The chain employs TRBV28 and TRBJ1-5, with 7 bases identical to TRBD1. Germline CDR1 is MDHEN and CDR2 is SYDVKM. The trim removed 9 bases at V and 4 bases at J, leaving 9 bases unmatched. There are 14 residues in the CDR3.

The chain links TRBV27 to TRBJ2-7; D might be TRBD1 (6 bases). The CDR3 totals 13 residues. Germline V gives CDR1 MNHEY, CDR2 SMNVEV (reference sequence). Trimming pared 5 bases from V and 4 bases from J, leaving 12 bases between. Here the CDR3 reads CASSQGRGYEQYF. The CDR3 DNA sequence: TGTGCCAGCAGTCAGGGCAGGGGTTACGAGCAGTACTTC.

This rearrangement joins TRBV30 to TRBJ2-2, with a possible D match to TRBD2 (7 bases). This CDR3 has 15 residues. V lost 6 bases to trimming and J lost 4 bases, with 18 bases between them. Germline V gene data show CDR1 as GTSNPN and CDR2 as SVGIG (reference sequence). CDR3 in amino acids: CACSSGGVGTGELFF. The CDR3 DNA reads TGTGCCTGTTCCTCGGGGGGCGTCGGCACCGGGGAGCTGTTTTTT.

The chain uses TRBV27 and TRBJ1-1, with D possibly TRBD1 on 6 matching bases. From germline, CDR1 is MNHEY and CDR2 SMNVEV (reference sequence). V dropped 3 bases and J dropped 2 bases, with 16 bases sitting between them. This CDR3 has 16 amino acids. Here the CDR3 DNA reads TGTGCCAGCAGTTTTAATCAGGCAGGGGCTAACACTGAAGCTTTCTTT. As protein: CASSFNQAGANTEAFF.

This clone has just a few counts. The V gene is TRBV10-1, the J gene TRBJ2-7, with TRBD2 matching 13 bases. The length of the CDR3 is 16 residues. The V gene end was trimmed by 5 bases and the J gene end by 5 bases; junction bases not matched to a gene: 9. The V gene's germline CDR1 is WNHNN and CDR2 SYGVQD (reference sequence). DNA of the CDR3: TGCGCCAGCAGTCCTGCCCGACTAGCGGGAGGCGACGAGCAGTACTTC. This translates into CASSPARLAGGDEQYF.

The chain has TRBV6-6 and TRBJ1-1, with D possibly matching TRBD1 (5 bases). Germline V lookup: CDR1 MNHNY, CDR2 SVGAGI (reference sequence). The V end lost 4 bases, the J end lost 0 bases, and 12 bases lay between the germline ends. This CDR3 has 15 residues. CDR3 amino acids: CASSFRQSMNTEAFF. Written as DNA, the CDR3 is TGTGCCAGCAGTTTCCGACAGTCCATGAACACTGAAGCTTTCTTT.

The chain combines TRBV5-1 with TRBJ2-7; 7 bases match TRBD1. Trimming at V came to 4 bases and at J to 5 bases, leaving 6 bases not matched to a gene. CDR3 length: 13 residues. Germline V gives CDR1 SGHRS, CDR2 YFSETQ. This CDR3 is CASSRGPLDEQYF. The CDR3 DNA reads TGCGCCAGCAGCAGGGGGCCGCTGGACGAGCAGTACTTC.

The rearrangement joins TRBV7-8 to TRBJ2-2, with TRBD2 matching 8 bases. V trimming: 1 base; J trimming: 6 bases; junction bases outside the gene matches: 7. From germline, CDR1 is SGHVS and CDR2 FQNEAQ. The CDR3 extends over 16 amino acids. CDR3 sequence: CASSLDGRAISGELFF. The CDR3 coding sequence is TGTGCCAGCAGCTTAGACGGGAGGGCCATATCCGGGGAGCTGTTTTTT.

The genes are TRBV9 and TRBJ2-7; D possibly corresponds to TRBD2 (7 bases). This CDR3 has 14 amino acids. The germline V gene has CDR1 SGDLS and CDR2 YYNGEE. V dropped 4 bases and J dropped 7 bases, with 18 bases sitting between them. Written as DNA, the CDR3 is TGTGCCAGCAGCCCTCGAGGGGGGGCGGGGGAGCAGTACTTC. Protein sequence: CASSPRGGAGEQYF.